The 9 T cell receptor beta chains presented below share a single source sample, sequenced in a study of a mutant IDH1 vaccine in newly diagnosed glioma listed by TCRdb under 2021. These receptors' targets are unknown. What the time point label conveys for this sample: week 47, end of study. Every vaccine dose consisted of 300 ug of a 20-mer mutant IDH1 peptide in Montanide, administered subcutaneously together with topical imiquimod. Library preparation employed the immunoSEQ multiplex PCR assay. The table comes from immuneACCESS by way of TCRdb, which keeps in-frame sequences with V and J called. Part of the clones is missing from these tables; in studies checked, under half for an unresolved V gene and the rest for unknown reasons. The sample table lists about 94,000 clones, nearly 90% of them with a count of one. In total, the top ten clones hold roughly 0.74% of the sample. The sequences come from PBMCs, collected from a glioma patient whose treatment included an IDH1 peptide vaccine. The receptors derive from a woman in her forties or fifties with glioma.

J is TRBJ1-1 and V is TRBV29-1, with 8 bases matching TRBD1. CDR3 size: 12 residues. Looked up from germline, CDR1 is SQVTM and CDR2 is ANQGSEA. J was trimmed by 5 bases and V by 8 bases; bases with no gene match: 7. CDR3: CSTGQGGTEAFF. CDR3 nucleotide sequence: TGCAGCACCGGACAGGGTGGGACTGAAGCTTTCTTT.

This CDR3 reads CASSSRDRGLPQHF. The DNA of the CDR3 is TGTGCCAGCTCAAGCCGGGACAGGGGGCTGCCCCAGCATTTT. The chain links TRBV18 to TRBJ1-5; 12 nucleotides agree with TRBD1. Looked up from germline, CDR1 is KGHSH and CDR2 is LQKENI. V dropped 5 bases and J dropped 9; count of bases not matched to a gene: 5. This CDR3 is 14 amino acids long.

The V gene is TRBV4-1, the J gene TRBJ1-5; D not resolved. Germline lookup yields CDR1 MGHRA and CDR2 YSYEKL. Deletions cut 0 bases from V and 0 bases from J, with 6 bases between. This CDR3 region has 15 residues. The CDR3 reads CASSQDHYSNQPQHF. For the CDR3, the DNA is TGCGCCAGCAGCCAAGATCACTATAGCAATCAGCCCCAGCATTTT.

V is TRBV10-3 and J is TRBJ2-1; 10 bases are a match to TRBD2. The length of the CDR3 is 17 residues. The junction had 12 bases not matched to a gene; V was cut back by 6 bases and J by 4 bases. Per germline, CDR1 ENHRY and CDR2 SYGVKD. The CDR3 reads CAISLAGAFRAYNEQFF. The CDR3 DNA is TGTGCCATCAGCCTAGCGGGAGCTTTTCGGGCTTACAATGAGCAGTTCTTC.

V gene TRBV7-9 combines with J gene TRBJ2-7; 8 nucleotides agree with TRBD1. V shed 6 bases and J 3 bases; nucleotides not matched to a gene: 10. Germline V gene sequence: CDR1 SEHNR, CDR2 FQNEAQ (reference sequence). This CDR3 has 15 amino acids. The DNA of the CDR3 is TGTGCCAGCAGTGGACAGGGAAGTCGGGGCTACGAGCAGTACTTC. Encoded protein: CASSGQGSRGYEQYF.

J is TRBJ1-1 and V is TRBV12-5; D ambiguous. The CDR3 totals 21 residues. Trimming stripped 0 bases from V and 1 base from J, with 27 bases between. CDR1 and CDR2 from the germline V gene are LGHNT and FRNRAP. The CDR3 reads CASGLVYTTFVADQKNTEAFF. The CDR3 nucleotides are TGTGCTAGTGGTTTGGTATACACTACGTTCGTGGCAGACCAAAAGAACACTGAAGCTTTCTTT.

CDR3 loop: CASSLSVQGLEYLHF. In DNA form, the CDR3 reads TGTGCCAGCAGTTTATCAGTTCAGGGTCTAGAATACCTCCACTTT. The chain joins TRBV27 to TRBJ1-6, with D tentatively TRBD1 (5 bases). The germline V gene encodes CDR1 MNHEY and CDR2 SMNVEV (reference sequence). Between the trimmed V and J ends, which lost 0 bases and 15 bases, there was a span of 18 bases. This CDR3 comprises 15 residues.

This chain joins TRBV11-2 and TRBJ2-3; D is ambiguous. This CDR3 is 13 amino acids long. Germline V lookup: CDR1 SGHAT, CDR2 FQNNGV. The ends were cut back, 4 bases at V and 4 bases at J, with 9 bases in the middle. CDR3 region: CASSSRASDTQYF. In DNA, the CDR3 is TGTGCCAGCAGCTCAAGGGCGTCAGATACGCAGTATTTT. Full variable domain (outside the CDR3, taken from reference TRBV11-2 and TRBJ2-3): EAGVAQSPRYKIIEKRQSVAFWCNPISGHATLYWYQQILGQGPKLLIQFQNNGVVDDSQLPKDRFSAERLKGVDSTLKIQPAKLEDSAVYLCASSSRASDTQYFGPGTRLTVL.

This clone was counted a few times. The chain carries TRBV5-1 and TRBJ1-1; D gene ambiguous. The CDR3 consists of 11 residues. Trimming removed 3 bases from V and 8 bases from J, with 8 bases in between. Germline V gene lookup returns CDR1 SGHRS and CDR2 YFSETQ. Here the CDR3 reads CASSWAGEAFF. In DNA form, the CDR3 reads TGCGCCAGCAGCTGGGCTGGGGAAGCTTTCTTT.